These 31 T cell receptor beta chains were sequenced from one sample in a study of blood T cells in healthy people across ages. A second roughly 6 to 12 cycle PCR used barcoded and J-beta primers. Via MiXCR, TCRdb re-called the 5' RACE reads, giving one row per CDR3 protein. This table holds 700,000 to 900,000 distinct CDR3 sequences, 20% to 30% found once. The same specimen was also included in a second study, on T cells of mothers and their children.

The sequenced sample consisted of blood. The receptors were sampled from a boy aged 5-17 years in good health.

This clonotype appeared a few times. V usage is TRBV7-9 and J usage is TRBJ1-1; tentatively, D is TRBD1 (6 bases). The V gene lost 1 base and the J gene lost 4 bases, with 13 bases spanning the gap. The CDR3 extends over 15 amino acids. From germline, CDR1 is SEHNR and CDR2 FQNEAQ (reference sequence). DNA of the CDR3: TGTGCCAGCAGCTTAGGGACAGCGTCAGGCACTGAAGCTTTCTTT. This sequence encodes CASSLGTASGTEAFF. Together with reference TRBV7-9 and TRBJ1-1, the CDR3 gives the full variable domain: DTGVSQNPRHKITKRGQNVTFRCDPISEHNRLYWYRQTLGQGPEFLTYFQNEAQLEKSRLLSDRFSAERPKGSFSTLEIQRTEQGDSAMYLCASSLGTASGTEAFFGQGTRLTVV.

This clonotype has only a few counts. The gene calls are TRBV20-1 and TRBJ2-1, with a weak D call TRBD2 (7 bases). The V and J ends lost 2 bases and 5 bases respectively, with 28 bases between them. The CDR3 has 19 amino acids. The germline V gene has CDR1 DFQATT and CDR2 SNEGSKA (reference sequence). The chain's CDR3 is CSARFWGGLDIGNHNEQFF. As DNA, the CDR3 is TGCAGTGCTAGATTTTGGGGGGGCCTAGATATTGGAAACCACAATGAGCAGTTCTTC.

J is TRBJ2-7 and V is TRBV10-2; D gene unclear. The CDR3 runs 12 residues. Germline V lookup: CDR1 WSHSY, CDR2 SAAADI. Trimming removed 3 bases at V and 2 bases at J, with 5 bases between. As DNA, the CDR3 is TGCGCCAGCAGTGATACCCCCTACGAGCAGTACTTC. Translated, it gives CASSDTPYEQYF.

The CDR3 loop is CASSYSPGDTQYF. As DNA, the CDR3 is TGTGCCAGCAGCTATTCCCCAGGAGATACGCAGTATTTT. This chain links TRBV14 with TRBJ2-3; D gene ambiguous. Germline assignment: CDR1 SGHDN and CDR2 FVKESK. There are 13 residues in the CDR3. Deletions cut 5 bases from V and 5 bases from J, with 11 bases between. Full variable domain (remainder filled in from reference TRBV14 and TRBJ2-3): EAGVTQFPSHSVIEKGQTVTLRCDPISGHDNLYWYRRVMGKEIKFLLHFVKESKQDESGMPNNRFLAERTGGTYSTLKVQPAELEDSGVYFCASSYSPGDTQYFGPGTRLTVL.

The chain is built from TRBV3-1 and TRBJ1-5, with 7 nucleotides matching TRBD1. After removal of 1 base from V and 6 bases from J, the junction contained 3 bases not matched to a gene. The CDR3 is 14 amino acids. In germline, CDR1 is LGHDT, CDR2 YNNKEL (reference sequence). This CDR3 reads CASSQGGGSQPQHF. The DNA of the CDR3 is TGTGCCAGCAGCCAAGGAGGGGGCAGTCAGCCCCAGCATTTT. The entire variable domain, with the rest obtained from reference TRBV3-1 and TRBJ1-5, is as follows: DTAVSQTPKYLVTQMGNDKSIKCEQNLGHDTMYWYKQDSKKFLKIMFSYNNKELIINETVPNRFSPKSPDKAHLNLHINSLELGDSAVYFCASSQGGGSQPQHFGDGTRLSIL.

The CDR3 reads CASTSGTDYGYTF. The DNA for the CDR3 is TGTGCCAGCACCTCCGGGACAGACTATGGCTACACCTTC. This rearrangement joins TRBV6-2 or TRBV6-3 to TRBJ1-2, with 7 bases fitting TRBD1. The germline gives CDR1 MNHEY, CDR2 SVGEGT. CDR3 size: 13 residues. V dropped 7 bases and J dropped 3; count of bases not matched to a gene: 5.

V gene TRBV24-1 combines with J gene TRBJ2-7, with TRBD1 identical over 7 bases. J was trimmed by 12 bases and V by 2 bases; bases with no gene match: 9. Germline V CDR1 and CDR2: KGHDR, SFDVKD. There are 13 residues in the CDR3. CDR3 coding DNA: TGTGCCACCAGTGATTCCGGGACAGAAAGACTGTACTTC. Translation: CATSDSGTERLYF.

The V and J genes are TRBV12-3 or TRBV12-4 and TRBJ2-1, with TRBD1 matching 7 bases. The J call is uncertain, as TRBJ2-5 better fits the DNA end. This CDR3 is 15 amino acids long. CDR3 bases: TGTGCCAGCAGTCCTTCGACAGGGTACGGGGAGACCCAGTACTTC. This encodes CASSPSTGYGETQYF.

This clonotype has more than one count but fewer than ten. The chain recombines TRBV5-1 with TRBJ2-3, with D perhaps given as TRBD1 or TRBD2 (6 bases each). The CDR3 spans 17 residues. Germline CDR1 reads SGHRS; CDR2 reads YFSETQ. With 3 bases removed from V and 2 bases from J, the gap between germline ends came to 19 bases. The CDR3: CASSWNLRDIYTDTQYF. The DNA of the CDR3 is TGCGCCAGCAGCTGGAATTTGCGGGACATATACACAGATACGCAGTATTTT.

This clonotype was seen just once. CDR3 nucleotides: TGCGCCAGCAGCGACCGAGGGGCCCAAGAGACCCAGTACTTC. Residues: CASSDRGAQETQYF. The chain joins TRBV5-1 to TRBJ2-5; D may correspond to TRBD1 or TRBD2 (5 bases each). The CDR3 runs to 14 residues. The germline V gene encodes CDR1 SGHRS and CDR2 YFSETQ. Trimming took 4 bases from V and 1 from J, leaving 11 bases between them.

The gene calls are TRBV5-1 and TRBJ1-1; 7 bases agree with TRBD1. The CDR3 loop spans 14 amino acids. Trimming cost V 5 bases and J 1 base; bases outside gene matches: 5. CDR1 is SGHRS and CDR2 is YFSETQ in the germline V gene. This CDR3 is CASRADRSNTEAFF. CDR3 DNA: TGCGCCAGCAGGGCGGACAGGTCGAACACTGAAGCTTTCTTT.

The V gene is TRBV20-1, the J gene TRBJ2-3; D uncertain. V was shortened by 3 bases and J by 6 bases, with 10 bases between the two germline ends. Germline-derived CDR1 and CDR2 are DFQATT and SNEGSKA (reference sequence). CDR3 size: 12 residues. The CDR3 protein is CSASTQSDTQYF. The CDR3 DNA follows: TGCAGTGCTAGTACGCAATCGGATACGCAGTATTTT.

The table lists this clonotype with many counts. The chain joins TRBV7-6 to TRBJ1-6; tentative D call: TRBD1 (5 bases). With 5 bases removed from V and 12 bases from J, the gap between germline ends came to 14 bases. The CDR3 runs to 13 residues. The germline gives CDR1 SGHVS, CDR2 FNYEAQ. CDR3 amino acids: CASSRRAGRPLHF. CDR3 nucleotide sequence: TGTGCCAGCAGCCGGCGAGCAGGGCGACCCCTCCACTTT.

Only a few counts were recorded for this clonotype. The rearrangement uses TRBV4-1 and TRBJ2-5; D is undetermined. The ends were cut back, 2 bases at V and 5 bases at J, with 15 bases in the middle. Germline CDR1 reads MGHRA; CDR2 reads YSYEKL. This CDR3 region has 15 residues. CDR3 loop: CASSQSLGLKETQYF. CDR3 coding DNA: TGCGCCAGCAGCCAATCCTTGGGTCTAAAGGAGACCCAGTACTTC.

This clonotype occurred a few times. The rearrangement links TRBV20-1 to TRBJ2-1, with D maybe TRBD2 (5 bases). Per the germline V gene, CDR1 is DFQATT and CDR2 is SNEGSKA (reference sequence). The length of the CDR3 is 15 residues. V was pared by 5 bases and J by 0 bases, with 14 bases between. The CDR3 here is CSARSLRGSYNEQFF. The DNA for the CDR3 is TGCAGTGCTCGATCCCTACGGGGCTCCTACAATGAGCAGTTCTTC.

This clonotype was recorded a few times. The J gene is TRBJ2-3, the V gene TRBV4-1, with 14 bases lining up with TRBD2. CDR1 MGHRA and CDR2 YSYEKL come from the germline V gene. This CDR3 comprises 19 residues. V dropped 2 bases and J dropped 2; count of bases not matched to a gene: 9. The CDR3 protein is CASSQQILGLAGDTDTQYF. CDR3 DNA: TGCGCCAGCAGCCAACAGATTTTGGGACTAGCGGGGGACACAGATACGCAGTATTTT.

This clonotype was detected only a few times. This chain uses TRBV3-1 with TRBJ2-1; 8 bases match TRBD2. With the DNA end fitting TRBJ2-7 better, the J assignment may be wrong. Germline values: CDR1 LGHDT, CDR2 YNNKEL (reference sequence). The CDR3 spans 16 residues. CDR3 region: CASSLLGGGGSHEQYF. DNA of the CDR3: TGTGCCAGCAGCCTCTTGGGCGGCGGGGGGTCCCACGAGCAGTACTTC.

The chain uses TRBV6-6 and TRBJ1-4; unclear D gene. The length of the CDR3 is 15 residues. The ends were cut back, 0 bases at V and 8 bases at J, with 13 bases in the middle. Germline V lookup: CDR1 MNHNY, CDR2 SVGAGI (reference sequence). The CDR3 DNA reads as TGTGCCAGCAGTTACTCACGGCAGCCCATAGAAAAACTGTTTTTT. Its protein product is CASSYSRQPIEKLFF.

This chain links TRBV9 with TRBJ2-3; D unclear. Trimming pared 4 bases from V and 2 bases from J, leaving 14 bases between. The CDR3 sequence is 15 residues long. Germline CDR1 is SGDLS and CDR2 is YYNGEE. The CDR3 reads CASSPRKRPTDTQYF. For the CDR3, the DNA is TGTGCCAGCAGCCCGAGGAAAAGGCCCACAGATACGCAGTATTTT. Based on the CDR3 plus reference TRBV9 and TRBJ2-3, the full variable domain is DSGVTQTPKHLITATGQRVTLRCSPRSGDLSVYWYQQSLDQGLQFLIQYYNGEERAKGNILERFSAQQFPDLHSELNLSSLELGDSALYFCASSPRKRPTDTQYFGPGTRLTVL.

This clonotype was counted a few times. This rearrangement joins TRBV5-5 to TRBJ1-1; 8 bases align to TRBD1. The ends lost 2 bases at V and 5 bases at J; junction bases unmatched: 5. Germline lookup yields CDR1 SGHKS and CDR2 YYEKEE (reference sequence). This CDR3 spans 14 amino acids. This chain's CDR3 is CASSLYDRGTEAFF. The CDR3 DNA sequence: TGTGCCAGCAGCTTATACGACAGGGGTACTGAAGCTTTCTTT.

The chain links TRBV4-1 to TRBJ2-1; TRBD2 is a possible D gene (6 bases). The CDR3 runs to 15 residues. V lost 4 bases to trimming and J lost 4 bases, with 14 bases between them. In germline, CDR1 is MGHRA, CDR2 YSYEKL. The CDR3: CASSLLLADYNEQFF. The CDR3 nucleotides read TGCGCCAGCAGCCTGTTATTAGCGGATTACAATGAGCAGTTCTTC.

This clonotype was detected a few times. The chain couples TRBV7-3 to TRBJ2-7; D not certain. CDR3 size: 13 residues. Trimming stripped 4 bases from V and 4 bases from J, with 11 bases between. The V gene's germline CDR1 is SGHTA and CDR2 FQGTGA. CDR3 in DNA: TGTGCCAGCAGCTCAAGTTCGGGTTACGAGCAGTACTTC. Its protein is CASSSSSGYEQYF.

The J gene is TRBJ1-5, the V gene TRBV12-3 or TRBV12-4, with no clear D. The CDR3 spans 13 residues. With 4 bases removed from V and 3 bases from J, the gap between germline ends came to 7 bases. CDR3 in DNA: TGTGCCAGCAGTTCCAAGTACAATCAGCCCCAGCATTTT. Residues: CASSSKYNQPQHF.

The chain joins TRBV10-3 to TRBJ1-6; tentative D call: TRBD1 (5 bases). Germline V CDR1 and CDR2: ENHRY, SYGVKD. V was shortened by 0 bases and J by 14 bases, with 17 bases between the two germline ends. The CDR3 is made up of 15 amino acids. CDR3 loop: CAISESKQDPSALHF. The CDR3 DNA follows: TGTGCCATCAGTGAGTCGAAACAGGACCCTTCGGCCCTCCACTTT.

This chain links TRBV10-3 with TRBJ2-7; weak D call: TRBD1 (5 bases). The V gene lost 3 bases and the J gene lost 0 bases, with 12 bases spanning the gap. Germline V gene data show CDR1 as ENHRY and CDR2 as SYGVKD. The CDR3 is 15 residues long. This chain's CDR3 is CAISDSTGASYEQYF. In DNA form, the CDR3 reads TGTGCCATCAGTGACAGTACAGGCGCCTCCTACGAGCAGTACTTC.

The sample holds a few counts of this clonotype. The V gene is TRBV18, the J gene TRBJ1-1; D uncertain. The CDR3 is 15 residues long. Deletions cut 3 bases from V and 3 bases from J, with 14 bases between. The germline V gene encodes CDR1 KGHSH and CDR2 LQKENI. The CDR3 protein is CASSPTKEFDTEAFF. In nucleotides, the CDR3 is TGTGCCAGCTCACCCACCAAGGAATTCGACACTGAAGCTTTCTTT.

The chain combines TRBV10-3 with TRBJ2-3, with 10 bases lining up with TRBD1. This CDR3 spans 14 amino acids. V shed 4 bases and J 5 bases; nucleotides not matched to a gene: 3. The germline V gene has CDR1 ENHRY and CDR2 SYGVKD. The CDR3 protein is CAISGQGAGDTQYF. CDR3 bases: TGTGCCATCAGTGGACAGGGGGCCGGAGATACGCAGTATTTT.

V is TRBV19 and J is TRBJ2-5; D uncertain. The end of the DNA aligns better with TRBJ2-1, so the J call may be wrong. The germline CDR1 and CDR2 sequences are LNHDA and SQIVND (reference sequence). The CDR3 has 14 residues. The DNA for the CDR3 is TGTGCCAGTAGTATAGGCCTTCCCTACAATGAGCAGTTCTTC. Its translation is CASSIGLPYNEQFF.

This clonotype was seen only a few times. Written as DNA, the CDR3 is TGTGCCAGCAGTCCCCCCTCAGGGGTGCAAGAGACCCAGTACTTC. Translation: CASSPPSGVQETQYF. The chain combines TRBV6-1 with TRBJ2-5; TRBD1 might be the D (6 bases). Germline CDR1 MNHNS, CDR2 SASEGT. The ends were cut back, 5 bases at V and 2 bases at J, with 15 bases in the middle. The CDR3 spans 15 residues.

This clonotype has just a few counts. CDR3 in amino acids: CATGQGRSVGETQYF. Here the CDR3 DNA reads TGTGCCACCGGACAGGGGCGGAGTGTGGGAGAGACCCAGTACTTC. The V gene is TRBV24-1, the J gene TRBJ2-5; 9 positions agree with TRBD1. J was trimmed by 4 bases and V by 9 bases; bases with no gene match: 11. The germline V gene encodes CDR1 KGHDR and CDR2 SFDVKD. The CDR3 is 15 residues long.

As concerns this clonotype: Compared with germline, one end of the junction differs, possibly owing to a read error. The chain employs TRBV3-1 and TRBJ1-1; TRBD1 matches 11 bases. The CDR3 totals 15 residues. Germline loops: CDR1 LGHDT, CDR2 YNNKEL (reference sequence). CDR3 coding DNA: TGTGCCTGCAGCCATTTGGACAGGGGGCGGCCTGAAGCTTTCTTT. Encoded protein: CACSHLDRGRPEAFF.